These 30 T cell receptor beta chains were sequenced from one sample in a study of T cell changes during pregnancy in multiple sclerosis. The data were produced by immunoSEQ multiplex PCR, yet TCRdb's version contains in-frame clones alone and is incomplete. The table has about 73,000 clones, roughly 90% seen once; the top ten hold more than 8%. This sample comprised peripheral blood, obtained after pregnancy. These receptors all stem from a female donor in good health, enrolled as a control in a pregnancy study.

The chain recombines TRBV6-1 with TRBJ1-5; 8 nucleotides match TRBD1. Germline V lookup: CDR1 MNHNS, CDR2 SASEGT. The CDR3 covers 12 residues. With V trimmed by 7 bases and J by 15 bases, 11 bases remained unmatched. The CDR3 bases are TGTGCCAGCACCACCCGGACAGGGCCAACGCATTTT. It encodes CASTTRTGPTHF.

V is TRBV6-5 and J is TRBJ1-2; 9 bases fit TRBD1. Germline V gene lookup returns CDR1 MNHEY and CDR2 SVGAGI. Losses at the gene ends were 5 bases for V and 0 bases for J; bases not matched to a gene: 4. This CDR3 is 15 amino acids long. The CDR3: CASSPTGGSNYGYTF. The CDR3 bases are TGTGCCAGCAGTCCCACAGGGGGCTCTAACTATGGCTACACCTTC.

The chain links TRBV11-3 to TRBJ2-3, with 10 bases identical to TRBD1. J gave up 0 bases and V 3 bases, and 0 bases lay outside the gene matches. There are 15 residues in the CDR3. CDR1 and CDR2 from the germline V gene are SGHNT and YENEEA. CDR3 residues: CASSLGQGSTDTQYF. The CDR3 DNA reads TGTGCCAGCAGCTTGGGACAGGGGAGCACAGATACGCAGTATTTT.

The rearrangement uses TRBV6-5 and TRBJ2-7; TRBD2 agrees at 7 bases. CDR1 is MNHEY, CDR2 SVGAGI, per germline. The CDR3 sequence is 15 residues long. Unmatched junction bases numbered 5, after V lost 3 bases and J lost 0 bases. The CDR3 reads CASSYASGSSYEQYF. CDR3 sequence (DNA): TGTGCCAGCAGTTATGCTAGCGGAAGCTCCTACGAGCAGTACTTC.

The chain combines TRBV5-4 with TRBJ2-3; 8 bases are shared with TRBD2. From germline, CDR1 is SGHNT and CDR2 YYREEE (reference sequence). V dropped 2 bases and J dropped 5; count of bases not matched to a gene: 7. The CDR3 is made up of 15 amino acids. The CDR3 DNA is TGTGCCAGCAGCTTACCGACTAGCGCGCTAGATACGCAGTATTTT. It translates to CASSLPTSALDTQYF.

J is TRBJ2-2 and V is TRBV2; 7 bases line up with TRBD2. J gave up 1 base and V 4 bases, and 3 bases lay outside the gene matches. This CDR3 is 15 amino acids long. Germline assignment: CDR1 SNHLY and CDR2 FYNNEI. The CDR3 DNA is TGTGCCAGCAGTGCCGGACTAGGGAACACCGGGGAGCTGTTTTTT. It encodes CASSAGLGNTGELFF.

The chain combines TRBV6-5 with TRBJ1-1; perhaps TRBD1 as D (6 bases). The germline V gene encodes CDR1 MNHEY and CDR2 SVGAGI. The CDR3 is 15 residues long. V was trimmed by 7 bases and J by 4 bases, leaving 19 bases between them. The CDR3 bases are TGTGCCAGCACCAGGCGGGGGGCGGAAAGCACTGAAGCTTTCTTT. Translating gives CASTRRGAESTEAFF.

V gene TRBV5-4 combines with J gene TRBJ2-6; TRBD1 might be the D (7 bases). This CDR3 contains 15 residues. V was pared by 4 bases and J by 1 base, with 9 bases between. Per the germline V gene, CDR1 is SGHNT and CDR2 is YYREEE (reference sequence). The CDR3 loop reads CASSAGGSGANVLTF. The CDR3, as DNA: TGTGCCAGCAGCGCAGGGGGGTCTGGGGCCAACGTCCTGACTTTC.

V is TRBV11-3 and J is TRBJ2-1; 15 nucleotides align to TRBD2. This CDR3 comprises 20 residues. Per the germline V gene, CDR1 is SGHNT and CDR2 is YENEEA. The trim removed 0 bases at V and 0 bases at J, leaving 6 bases unmatched. CDR3 sequence: CASSLDGWTSGGVSYNEQFF. For the CDR3, the DNA is TGTGCCAGCAGCTTAGATGGGTGGACTAGCGGGGGGGTCTCCTACAATGAGCAGTTCTTC.

This clone was recorded a few times. The chain uses TRBV7-8 and TRBJ2-2, with 11 bases lining up with TRBD2. Per germline, CDR1 SGHVS and CDR2 FQNEAQ. The CDR3 is 16 residues long. V was pared by 4 bases and J by 4 bases, with 5 bases of the junction left unmatched. The CDR3 region is CASSYLAGGSTGELFF. DNA of the CDR3: TGTGCCAGCAGCTATCTAGCGGGAGGTAGCACCGGGGAGCTGTTTTTT.

This sequence joins TRBV27 and TRBJ1-2, with 9 bases matching TRBD1. CDR3 length: 17 residues. Germline V CDR1 and CDR2: MNHEY, SMNVEV (reference sequence). J lost 4 bases, V lost 5 bases, and 14 bases had no gene match. The CDR3 DNA sequence: TGTGCCAGCAGTCGTCAACCGGGACAGGGAGGATTCTATGGCTACACCTTC. This codes for CASSRQPGQGGFYGYTF.

The genes are TRBV21-1 and TRBJ2-2; TRBD1 was called by the table and not checked on the DNA. TRBV21-1 has pseudogene status. CDR3 length: 16 residues. CDR3: CASSRRGQGYTGELFF. CDR3 sequence (DNA): TGTGCCAGCAGCAGACGGGGACAGGGCTACACCGGGGAGCTGTTTTTT.

The table lists this clone with a count of one. V usage is TRBV5-1 and J usage is TRBJ2-5, with 8 bases fitting TRBD2. V dropped 7 bases and J dropped 4; count of bases not matched to a gene: 9. CDR1 is SGHRS, CDR2 YFSETQ, per germline. The CDR3 has 14 residues. The CDR3 here is CASRRDLAGETQYF. Written as DNA, the CDR3 is TGCGCCAGCCGACGTGATCTAGCGGGAGAGACCCAGTACTTC.

CDR3 nucleotide sequence: TGTGCCAGCAGTTGGACTAGCGAGGGGGAGACCCAGTACTTC. This codes for CASSWTSEGETQYF. V and J are TRBV6-5 and TRBJ2-5; 9 bases fit TRBD2. CDR1 MNHEY and CDR2 SVGAGI come from the germline V gene. Trimming at V came to 4 bases and at J to 5 bases, leaving 5 bases not matched to a gene. This CDR3 is 14 amino acids long.

The chain combines TRBV25-1 with TRBJ1-1; D ambiguous. V was trimmed by 1 base and J by 6 bases, leaving 9 bases between them. Germline values: CDR1 MGHDK, CDR2 SYGVNS. This CDR3 spans 13 amino acids. The DNA for the CDR3 is TGTGCCAGCAGTGAATTCCGGGTCGCTGAAGCTTTCTTT. Translation gives CASSEFRVAEAFF.

The chain recombines TRBV11-3 with TRBJ1-1; tentatively, D is TRBD1 (5 bases). Germline-derived CDR1 and CDR2 are SGHNT and YENEEA. V was pared by 4 bases and J by 0 bases, with 12 bases between. This CDR3 is 15 amino acids long. CDR3 nucleotides: TGTGCCAGCAGCTCGACCCAGGGCTTGAACACTGAAGCTTTCTTT. Protein sequence: CASSSTQGLNTEAFF.

This clone was recorded a few times. V and J are TRBV9 and TRBJ1-1; D gene ambiguous. V dropped 2 bases and J dropped 10 bases, with 15 bases sitting between them. CDR1 is SGDLS and CDR2 is YYNGEE in the germline V gene. The CDR3 has 13 residues. The CDR3 nucleotides are TGTGCCAGCAGCGTTCGGGAAGAAAGGGTAGCTTTCTTT. Translation gives CASSVREERVAFF.

The chain couples TRBV2 to TRBJ2-2; the D gene is possibly TRBD2 (5 bases). The CDR3 extends over 15 amino acids. V shed 3 bases and J shed 0 bases, with 8 bases lying between them. Germline CDR1 and CDR2: SNHLY and FYNNEI. The CDR3 nucleotides read TGTGCCAGCAGTGATGGTAGCGCGAACACCGGGGAGCTGTTTTTT. This encodes CASSDGSANTGELFF.

This clone was detected once. This chain connects TRBV5-1 to TRBJ2-1, with 12 positions matching TRBD2. The CDR3 extends over 15 amino acids. Germline CDR1 SGHRS, CDR2 YFSETQ. Unmatched junction bases numbered 7, after V lost 4 bases and J lost 8 bases. CDR3 residues: CASSIGLAGTDEQFF. CDR3 nucleotides: TGCGCCAGCAGCATAGGACTAGCGGGGACGGATGAGCAGTTCTTC.

The chain links TRBV5-4 to TRBJ2-6; 7 nucleotides align to TRBD1. V shed 4 bases and J 12 bases; nucleotides not matched to a gene: 13. CDR1 and CDR2 from the germline V gene are SGHNT and YYREEE (reference sequence). The CDR3 runs 15 residues. Written as DNA, the CDR3 is TGTGCCAGCAGCCCCCAATTGACAGGGATGAGCGTCCTGACTTTC. Protein: CASSPQLTGMSVLTF.

The V and J genes are TRBV7-9 and TRBJ2-1, with D tentatively TRBD2 (5 bases). The germline V and J ends were trimmed by 3 bases and 4 bases, with 7 bases remaining between them. CDR1 is SEHNR, CDR2 FQNEAQ, per germline (reference sequence). The CDR3 is 13 amino acids. This chain's CDR3 is CASSFGEYNEQFF. In DNA, the CDR3 is TGTGCCAGCAGCTTCGGGGAGTACAATGAGCAGTTCTTC.

The J gene is TRBJ1-2, the V gene TRBV7-9; D is unclear. The CDR3 is made up of 14 amino acids. Trimming removed 5 bases at V and 6 bases at J, with 16 bases between. Germline V gene data show CDR1 as SEHNR and CDR2 as FQNEAQ (reference sequence). This CDR3 reads CASSPEAFPHGYTF. As DNA, the CDR3 is TGTGCCAGCAGCCCCGAGGCCTTTCCCCATGGCTACACCTTC.

The chain joins TRBV11-3 to TRBJ2-2; a weak D match, TRBD2 (5 bases). CDR1 and CDR2 from the germline V gene are SGHNT and YENEEA. The CDR3 is made up of 20 amino acids. Trimming took 5 bases from V and 2 from J, leaving 27 bases between them. Here the CDR3 reads CASSPILGNTGMENTGELFF. As DNA, the CDR3 is TGTGCCAGCAGCCCTATCTTGGGAAATACGGGAATGGAAAACACCGGGGAGCTGTTTTTT.

This chain links TRBV4-1 with TRBJ1-1; the match to TRBD1 covers 7 bases. In germline, CDR1 is MGHRA, CDR2 YSYEKL. J gave up 1 base and V 3 bases, and 5 bases lay outside the gene matches. The CDR3 loop spans 15 amino acids. As DNA, the CDR3 is TGCGCCAGCAGCCACAGAAGGGGGCCGAACACTGAAGCTTTCTTT. Protein: CASSHRRGPNTEAFF.

This clone was found once. This chain joins TRBV25-1 and TRBJ1-2, with D tentatively TRBD1 (6 bases). CDR1 is MGHDK, CDR2 SYGVNS, per germline. V lost 3 bases, J lost 2 bases, and 7 bases lay in between. The CDR3 runs to 13 residues. The CDR3 sequence: CASSDDRNYGYTF. The CDR3 DNA is TGTGCCAGCAGTGATGACAGGAACTATGGCTACACCTTC.

This clone showed up just once. The DNA of the CDR3 is TGTGCCAGCAGTGAAACAGGCTTGAACACTGAAGCTTTCTTT. It codes for CASSETGLNTEAFF. This chain joins TRBV25-1 and TRBJ1-1, with D possibly TRBD1 on 5 matching bases. The CDR3 sequence is 14 residues long. The germline CDR1 and CDR2 sequences are MGHDK and SYGVNS. V lost 2 bases to trimming and J lost 0 bases, with 7 bases between them.

The rearrangement uses TRBV19 and TRBJ1-1; D might be TRBD1 (6 bases). Per germline, CDR1 LNHDA and CDR2 SQIVND (reference sequence). Trimming left V 9 bases short and J 0 bases short, with 23 bases between. This CDR3 region has 17 residues. In DNA form, the CDR3 reads TGTGCCAGCTCCACAGGTACAGGGAGAGCCCTGAACACTGAAGCTTTCTTT. Amino acids: CASSTGTGRALNTEAFF. The variable domain in full, with the rest retrieved from reference TRBV19 and TRBJ1-1, is DGGITQSPKYLFRKEGQNVTLSCEQNLNHDAMYWYRQDPGQGLRLIYYSQIVNDFQKGDIAEGYSVSREKKESFPLTVTSAQKNPTAFYLCASSTGTGRALNTEAFFGQGTRLTVV.

The chain recombines TRBV5-6 with TRBJ1-3, with 7 bases that match TRBD1. The V and J ends lost 2 bases and 0 bases, in that order; junction bases with no gene match: 5. The V gene's germline CDR1 is SGHDT and CDR2 YYEEEE. This CDR3 spans 16 amino acids. The CDR3 protein is CASSFRQGSSGNTIYF. The CDR3 nucleotides read TGTGCCAGCAGCTTCCGACAGGGAAGCTCTGGAAACACCATATATTTT.

The chain carries TRBV11-2 and TRBJ2-7; a possible D gene is TRBD2 (6 bases). CDR3 length: 15 residues. V was clipped by 5 bases and J by 4 bases, with 18 bases between them. Per the germline V gene, CDR1 is SGHAT and CDR2 is FQNNGV. The CDR3 coding sequence is TGTGCCAGCAGCCCGTTGGCGCGGGACCCATACGAGCAGTACTTC. This encodes CASSPLARDPYEQYF.

J is TRBJ2-3 and V is TRBV7-9; 9 bases agree with TRBD2. Trimming cost V 7 bases and J 6 bases; bases outside gene matches: 11. Germline values: CDR1 SEHNR, CDR2 FQNEAQ (reference sequence). CDR3 length equals 15 residues. The CDR3 loop reads CASTPGAGGLDTQYF. CDR3 DNA sequence: TGTGCCAGCACCCCCGGCGCGGGGGGGCTGGATACGCAGTATTTT.